The entry that follows covers one TCR beta chain sequence. The data originate from a study of blood T cell repertoires in COVID-19. Background on the study: Nucleic acid was either cDNA or gDNA, and it came from T cells, B-cell-depleted T cells, or PBMCs.

Original processing methods: Amplified reference gene primers provided the basis for estimating nucleated cell counts. The table came from immunoSEQ multiplex PCR; TCRdb's copy has only in-frame clones and leaves some out. Clone size and V and J calls were adopted from that table, with D and trimming inferred from the DNA. The table includes roughly 260,000 clones, about 88% detected once. V lost 5 bases, J lost 7 bases, and 12 bases stayed unmatched. Germline assignment: CDR1 SGHTA and CDR2 FQGNSA. The CDR3 length is 15 residues. This receptor was identified in a man between 60 and 75 years old who had recovered from COVID-19. Sequenced material: peripheral blood. The V gene is TRBV7-2, the J gene TRBJ2-7; 9 bases align to TRBD2. The CDR3 DNA reads as TGTGCCAGCAGCCTAAGGGGCGGGGGGGCATTAGAGCAGTACTTC. This translates into CASSLRGGGALEQYF.